A single sample gave rise to the 18 T cell receptor beta chains below, sequenced in a study of cytomegalovirus exposure and HLA in healthy donors. PCR employed 60 Vbeta and 13 Jbeta primers. Sequenced by immunoSEQ multiplex PCR; TCRdb stores in-frame clones only, minus some. This repertoire shows approximately 210,000 clones, approximately 80% found once; its top ten account for less than 1.1%. Material: PBMCs. These receptors all stem from a woman between 40 and 55 years old in good health and CMV-seronegative.

The genes are TRBV5-4 and TRBJ1-1; possibly TRBD1 for D (6 bases). The ends were cut back, 1 base at V and 5 bases at J, with 15 bases in the middle. The CDR3 is made up of 15 amino acids. In germline, CDR1 is SGHNT, CDR2 YYREEE (reference sequence). CDR3 amino acids: CASSLIGGLGTEAFF. The DNA of the CDR3 is TGTGCCAGCAGCTTGATAGGGGGTCTTGGGACTGAAGCTTTCTTT.

The chain recombines TRBV5-4 with TRBJ2-5; TRBD2 matches 14 bases. Germline CDR1 and CDR2: SGHNT and YYREEE (reference sequence). After removal of 4 bases from V and 5 bases from J, the junction contained 10 bases not matched to a gene. The CDR3 has 17 residues. The CDR3 sequence is CASSPWGLAGDAETQYF. CDR3 coding DNA: TGTGCCAGCAGCCCCTGGGGACTAGCGGGAGACGCGGAGACCCAGTACTTC.

Here the CDR3 DNA reads TGCGCCAGCTCGGATGGGGGGATCACAGATACGCAGTATTTT. It codes for CASSDGGITDTQYF. The chain combines TRBV5-1 with TRBJ2-3; D may be TRBD2 (6 bases). The CDR3 sequence is 14 residues long. Germline CDR1 and CDR2: SGHRS and YFSETQ. V lost 7 bases and J 2 bases, leaving 14 bases between the germline ends. Using reference TRBV5-1 and TRBJ2-3 for the parts outside the CDR3, the full variable domain is KAGVTQTPRYLIKTRGQQVTLSCSPISGHRSVSWYQQTPGQGLQFLFEYFSETQRNKGNFPGRFSGRQFSNSRSEMNVSTLELGDSALYLCASSDGGITDTQYFGPGTRLTVL.

This chain uses TRBV5-4 with TRBJ2-7; 8 bases match TRBD2. The CDR3 runs 14 residues. Germline V gene sequence: CDR1 SGHNT, CDR2 YYREEE (reference sequence). V lost 5 bases, J lost 7 bases, and 11 bases stayed unmatched. The CDR3 nucleotides read TGTGCCAGCAGTCTGAGCGGGAGTCAATCGGAGCAGTACTTC. Translated, it gives CASSLSGSQSEQYF.

The chain links TRBV19 to TRBJ1-2; 7 bases are a match to TRBD1. The CDR3 is made up of 13 amino acids. Looked up from germline, CDR1 is LNHDA and CDR2 is SQIVND (reference sequence). V lost 6 bases to trimming and J lost 5 bases; unmatched junction nucleotides: 6. The CDR3 nucleotides are TGTGCCAGTAGCAAAGGGGGCCTTTATGGCTACACCTTC. Protein sequence: CASSKGGLYGYTF.

This clone was recorded a few times. Relative to the germline gene, one junction end is altered; a read error may explain this. This rearrangement joins TRBV27 to TRBJ2-3, with D perhaps TRBD1 (6 bases). Germline assignment: CDR1 MNHEY and CDR2 SMNVEV (reference sequence). The CDR3 has 14 amino acids. The CDR3 nucleotides are TGTGCCAGCAGCTTATCAGGGGCAGAAGATACGCAGTATTTT. Protein: CASSLSGAEDTQYF.

This clone has just a few counts. The chain employs TRBV29-1 and TRBJ2-3; 11 positions agree with TRBD2. This CDR3 contains 18 residues. The germline V gene encodes CDR1 SQVTM and CDR2 ANQGSEA. V dropped 0 bases and J dropped 0; count of bases not matched to a gene: 8. The CDR3 bases are TGCAGCGTTGAAGATCGTTTGACTAGCGGGATTAGCACAGATACGCAGTATTTT. This codes for CSVEDRLTSGISTDTQYF.

The chain is built from TRBV2 and TRBJ2-3; no firm D call. V was trimmed by 7 bases and J by 0 bases, leaving 5 bases between them. The CDR3 has 12 amino acids. Per germline, CDR1 SNHLY and CDR2 FYNNEI. CDR3 nucleotides: TGTGCCAGCACTTCCAGCACAGATACGCAGTATTTT. This sequence encodes CASTSSTDTQYF.

This clone was seen only a few times. The chain carries TRBV4-3 and TRBJ2-7, with D perhaps TRBD1 (6 bases). This CDR3 contains 14 residues. Between the trimmed V and J ends, which lost 5 bases and 4 bases, there was a span of 15 bases. From germline, CDR1 is LGHNA and CDR2 YSLEER. CDR3 bases: TGCGCCAGCAGCGACCGGACAGAGGATTACGAGCAGTACTTC. It encodes CASSDRTEDYEQYF.

The J gene is TRBJ1-4, the V gene TRBV30, with D perhaps matching TRBD1 (5 bases). V lost 0 bases, J lost 10 bases, and 18 bases lay in between. This CDR3 is 15 amino acids long. CDR1 and CDR2 (germline): GTSNPN, SVGIG (reference sequence). The CDR3 sequence: CAWSVRGSVYGKLFF. CDR3 coding DNA: TGTGCCTGGAGTGTACGGGGGTCGGTCTATGGAAAACTGTTTTTT.

Regarding this clone: Other DNA sequences in the sample encode the same CDR3. The genes are TRBV4-3 and TRBJ2-3; 7 bases align to TRBD2. This CDR3 has 15 amino acids. Germline assignment: CDR1 LGHNA and CDR2 YSLEER. V gave up 0 bases and J gave up 3 bases; unmatched junction bases: 3. The CDR3 nucleotides read TGCGCCAGCAGCCAAGACCCGCGGGGGACAGATACGCAGTATTTT. As protein: CASSQDPRGTDTQYF.

The CDR3 loop reads CASSETDRVATFF. CDR3 DNA sequence: TGTGCCAGCAGCGAAACGGACAGGGTTGCTACTTTCTTT. The V and J genes are TRBV6-5 and TRBJ1-1, with 8 bases fitting TRBD1. The V and J ends lost 6 bases and 12 bases, in that order; junction bases with no gene match: 12. CDR1 and CDR2 from the germline V gene are MNHEY and SVGAGI. CDR3 size: 13 residues.

This rearrangement joins TRBV29-1 to TRBJ1-5; TRBD1 aligns across 9 bases. The CDR3 consists of 13 residues. From germline, CDR1 is SQVTM and CDR2 ANQGSEA. Losses at the gene ends were 6 bases for V and 6 bases for J; bases not matched to a gene: 6. The CDR3 reads CSVLPTGGQPQHF. For the CDR3, the DNA is TGCAGCGTCCTCCCGACAGGGGGTCAGCCCCAGCATTTT.

For the CDR3, the DNA is TGTGCCAGCAGCCAAGGGGACAGCTCATATAGCAATCAGCCCCAGCATTTT. Its protein product is CASSQGDSSYSNQPQHF. The chain combines TRBV4-2 with TRBJ1-5; 7 bases are shared with TRBD1. V shed 1 base and J 0 bases; nucleotides not matched to a gene: 6. Germline assignment: CDR1 LGHNA and CDR2 YNFKEQ. This CDR3 is built from 17 residues.

The chain couples TRBV6-6 to TRBJ1-1; D is possibly TRBD1 (6 bases). Germline-derived CDR1 and CDR2 are MNHNY and SVGAGI (reference sequence). V lost 5 bases, J lost 1 base, and 17 bases lay in between. The CDR3 sequence is 16 residues long. The CDR3 here is CASSQYLTGPNTEAFF. The CDR3 bases are TGTGCCAGCAGTCAATACCTCACAGGGCCGAACACTGAAGCTTTCTTT.

This chain connects TRBV5-4 to TRBJ1-1; weak D call: TRBD1 (5 bases). Per the germline V gene, CDR1 is SGHNT and CDR2 is YYREEE (reference sequence). CDR3 size: 15 residues. The V end was cut by 2 bases, the J end by 5 bases, with 16 bases between. Here the CDR3 reads CASSFVGGMRTEAFF. CDR3 DNA sequence: TGTGCCAGCAGCTTTGTTGGGGGGATGAGAACTGAAGCTTTCTTT.

This clone was detected once. This sequence joins TRBV5-1 and TRBJ2-1; 9 bases match TRBD1. Trimming cost V 4 bases and J 12 bases; bases outside gene matches: 8. The CDR3 runs to 13 residues. Germline-derived CDR1 and CDR2 are SGHRS and YFSETQ. CDR3 bases: TGCGCCAGCAGCCCAGGGGACAGGGTGATGCAGTTCTTC. The encoded protein is CASSPGDRVMQFF.

The sample holds one count of this clone. The genes are TRBV10-3 and TRBJ2-3, with a possible D match to TRBD1 (6 bases). With 6 bases removed from V and 3 bases from J, the gap between germline ends came to 19 bases. The CDR3 contains 16 residues. Germline values: CDR1 ENHRY, CDR2 SYGVKD. CDR3 bases: TGTGCCATCAGAGTGACAGGCGCAGAGGGAACAGATACGCAGTATTTT. This translates into CAIRVTGAEGTDTQYF.